This T cell receptor beta chain was recorded in a study of T cells in women clearing cervical HPV infection. Study information: Donors had HPV16-related CIN3 or worse; 2 had invasive cancer.

All donors had a single incident cervical HPV16 infection, not prevalent. HPV was found by MY09/MY11 PCR and dot-blot genotyping. Assay: immunoSEQ multiplex PCR; the TCRdb copy retains only in-frame clones and omits some. The sample shows tens of thousands of clones, and roughly 2.6% sits with its ten largest clones. CDR1 is SGHTA and CDR2 is FQGTGA in the germline V gene. The CDR3 has 18 residues. Trimming at V came to 3 bases and at J to 3 bases, leaving 12 bases not matched to a gene. In regard to this clone: Coverage ceases 3 residues before the CDR3 finishes, and the germline J gene fills in the end.

The chain recombines TRBV7-3 with TRBJ2-3, with 10 bases aligning to TRBD2. The sample comprised blood buffy coat. The TCR comes from a woman aged 18-70 years with a cervical HPV16 infection that either progressed to CIN3+ or cleared (not recorded which). CDR3 sequence reads: CASSFERGGRARTDTQYF. Incomplete CDR3 DNA: TGTGCCAGCAGCTTCGAGCGGGGGGGCCGAGCGAGGACAGATACG.